This is a list of T cell receptor beta chains from one sample in a study of Ad26.COV2.S vaccination and SARS-CoV-2 variants. This table comes from immunoSEQ multiplex PCR, and its TCRdb copy is limited to in-frame clones, with some not included. The sample consists of 300,000 to 450,000 clones, about 88% of them appearing once. The sequencing here drew on peripheral blood, taken in a trial of Ad26.COV2.S vaccine versus placebo. Receptors originate from a person between 18 and 60 years old who received the Ad26.COV2.S COVID-19 vaccine or a placebo. Both conserved end residues are trimmed from each CDR3. Fields, in order: clone size, V gene, J gene, CDR3 protein. Clone size, where shown, is once, few, many, or a class for clones that have expanded.

abundance: .
v_gene: TRBV7-6
j_gene: TRBJ2-1
CDR3aa: ASSSLGMRGNEQF

abundance: .
v_gene: TRBV18
j_gene: TRBJ2-5
CDR3aa: ASSPVAGGPNTETQY

abundance: .
v_gene: TRBV27
j_gene: TRBJ2-7
CDR3aa: ASSIRDSSYEQY

abundance: .
v_gene: TRBV4-3
j_gene: TRBJ2-2
CDR3aa: ASSQDGHSTANTGELF

abundance: few
v_gene: TRBV2
j_gene: TRBJ2-2
CDR3aa: ASRARTGGTGELF

abundance: .
v_gene: TRBV7-9
j_gene: TRBJ2-5
CDR3aa: ASSSLNAGVEKTQY

abundance: .
v_gene: TRBV28
j_gene: TRBJ1-3
CDR3aa: ASSLGTGGRRNTIY

abundance: .
v_gene: TRBV30
j_gene: TRBJ1-4
CDR3aa: AWSVGNEKLF

abundance: .
v_gene: TRBV7-2
j_gene: TRBJ2-7
CDR3aa: ASSLDRAGGYDYEQY

abundance: .
v_gene: TRBV6-5
j_gene: TRBJ1-5
CDR3aa: ASSYAGTGNQPQH

abundance: .
v_gene: TRBV18
j_gene: TRBJ2-2
CDR3aa: ASSPQGLSAGGIAGELF

abundance: once
v_gene: TRBV7-9
j_gene: TRBJ1-4
CDR3aa: ASSLALQTGHEKLF

abundance: .
v_gene: TRBV13
j_gene: TRBJ2-3
CDR3aa: ASSFGTDYIDTQY

abundance: .
v_gene: TRBV11-3
j_gene: TRBJ2-3
CDR3aa: ASSLGATSTDTQY

abundance: .
v_gene: TRBV11-2
j_gene: TRBJ2-5
CDR3aa: ASSAPGLVEETQY

abundance: once
v_gene: TRBV10-3
j_gene: TRBJ2-6
CDR3aa: AIRLVTGATTSGANVLT

abundance: .
v_gene: TRBV2
j_gene: TRBJ1-1
CDR3aa: ASSTDRAAEAF

abundance: .
v_gene: TRBV19
j_gene: TRBJ1-1
CDR3aa: ASSVNTEAF

abundance: .
v_gene: TRBV5-1
j_gene: TRBJ2-3
CDR3aa: ASSLAPGRATDTQY

abundance: .
v_gene: TRBV30
j_gene: TRBJ2-1
CDR3aa: AWSVLAGAYNEQF

abundance: .
v_gene: TRBV19
j_gene: TRBJ1-2
CDR3aa: ASRERTVLNYGYT

abundance: .
v_gene: TRBV28
j_gene: TRBJ2-2
CDR3aa: ASSNALPSASGENTGELF

abundance: .
v_gene: TRBV6-2/TRBV6-3
j_gene: TRBJ2-7
CDR3aa: ASSTTPPAGDEQY

abundance: .
v_gene: TRBV6-6
j_gene: TRBJ2-7
CDR3aa: ASSLSGRALRAVGQEGGPYEQY

abundance: once
v_gene: TRBV18
j_gene: TRBJ2-7
CDR3aa: ASSQNGLAGGSYEQY

abundance: .
v_gene: TRBV6-5
j_gene: TRBJ2-7
CDR3aa: ASSYSSRGGAYEQY

abundance: .
v_gene: TRBV24-1
j_gene: TRBJ2-7
CDR3aa: ATSDLYEQY

abundance: .
v_gene: TRBV28
j_gene: TRBJ2-3
CDR3aa: ASSRTSGASTDTQY

abundance: .
v_gene: TRBV5-1
j_gene: TRBJ2-5
CDR3aa: ASSRGAQETQY

abundance: .
v_gene: TRBV20-1
j_gene: TRBJ2-3
CDR3aa: SARYTDTQY

abundance: .
v_gene: TRBV2
j_gene: TRBJ2-2
CDR3aa: ASRTRDYYTGELF

abundance: .
v_gene: TRBV19
j_gene: TRBJ1-3
CDR3aa: ASSRGGGGSGNTIY

abundance: .
v_gene: TRBV11-3
j_gene: TRBJ2-2
CDR3aa: ASSRQGVWGARDTGELF

abundance: .
v_gene: TRBV6-6
j_gene: TRBJ2-7
CDR3aa: ASSFPRGGKDEQY

abundance: .
v_gene: TRBV18
j_gene: TRBJ2-7
CDR3aa: ASSPDTSYEQY